This T cell receptor beta chain was retrieved from a study of CD8+CD57+ T cells in acquired aplastic anemia. Sequencing was done on patients that had shown CD8+CD57+ cell expansion by flow cytometry. Patients uniformly had severe acquired aplastic anemia. Findings and caveats of the study: Statistical testing detected no significant gap in CD8+ Simpson's diversity between patients and controls. Overlap between patients and controls comprised almost 30 CD8+ CDR3 sequences.

Profiling that covered TCR beta VDJ and CDR3 relied on genomic DNA as its template. From the reads, TCRdb called clonotypes with MiXCR, one entry per CDR3 protein. The sample lists around 170,000 distinct CDR3 sequences; around 45% were seen once. This clonotype was recorded many times. Its antigen remains unknown. V lost 0 bases and J 3 bases, leaving 5 bases between the germline ends. The germline V gene has CDR1 SGHNT and CDR2 YENEEA. The CDR3 is 13 residues long. The chain links TRBV11-3 to TRBJ1-1; D may be TRBD1 (5 bases). Source material: sorted CD4+, CD8+, or CD8+CD57+ T cells (not recorded which) from PBMCs. This receptor was identified in a human donor with aplastic anemia. CDR3 protein: CASSLEGHTEAFF. The CDR3 DNA sequence: TGTGCCAGCAGCTTAGAGGGGCACACTGAAGCTTTCTTT.